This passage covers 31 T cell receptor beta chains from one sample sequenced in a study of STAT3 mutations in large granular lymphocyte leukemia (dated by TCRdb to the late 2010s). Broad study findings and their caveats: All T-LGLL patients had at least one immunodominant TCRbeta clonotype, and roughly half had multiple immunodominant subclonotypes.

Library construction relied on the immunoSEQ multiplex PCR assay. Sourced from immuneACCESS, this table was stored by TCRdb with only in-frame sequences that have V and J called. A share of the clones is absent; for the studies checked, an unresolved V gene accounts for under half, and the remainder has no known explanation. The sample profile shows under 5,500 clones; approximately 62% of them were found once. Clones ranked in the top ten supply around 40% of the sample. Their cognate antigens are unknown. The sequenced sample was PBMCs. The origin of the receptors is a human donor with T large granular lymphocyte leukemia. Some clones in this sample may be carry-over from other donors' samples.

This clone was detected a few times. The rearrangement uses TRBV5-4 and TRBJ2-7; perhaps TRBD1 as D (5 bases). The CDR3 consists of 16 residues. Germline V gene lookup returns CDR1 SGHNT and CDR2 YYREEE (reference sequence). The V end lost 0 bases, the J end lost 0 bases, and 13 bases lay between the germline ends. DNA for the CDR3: TGTGCCAGCAGCTTGGGGACAACGCTTCTCTCCTACGAGCAGTACTTC. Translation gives CASSLGTTLLSYEQYF.

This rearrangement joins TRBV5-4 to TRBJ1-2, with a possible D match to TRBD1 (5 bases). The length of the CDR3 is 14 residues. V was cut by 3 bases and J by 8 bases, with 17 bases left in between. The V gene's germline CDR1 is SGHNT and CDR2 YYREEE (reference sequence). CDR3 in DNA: TGTGCCAGCAGCTGGCCCGGGACTGTCGGCGGCTACACCTTC. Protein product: CASSWPGTVGGYTF.

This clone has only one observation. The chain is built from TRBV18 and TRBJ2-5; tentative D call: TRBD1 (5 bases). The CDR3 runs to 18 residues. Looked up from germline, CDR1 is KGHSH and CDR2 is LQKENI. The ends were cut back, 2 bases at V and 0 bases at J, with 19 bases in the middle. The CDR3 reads CASSPRAQGGADQETQYF. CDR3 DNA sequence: TGTGCCAGCTCACCAAGGGCCCAGGGTGGGGCGGACCAAGAGACCCAGTACTTC.

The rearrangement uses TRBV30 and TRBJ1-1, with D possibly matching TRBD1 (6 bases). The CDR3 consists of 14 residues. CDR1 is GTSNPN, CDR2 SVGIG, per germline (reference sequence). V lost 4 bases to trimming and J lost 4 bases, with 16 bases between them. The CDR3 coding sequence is TGTGCCTGGAATCCGACAGGAGGGTCCACTGAAGCTTTCTTT. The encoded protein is CAWNPTGGSTEAFF.

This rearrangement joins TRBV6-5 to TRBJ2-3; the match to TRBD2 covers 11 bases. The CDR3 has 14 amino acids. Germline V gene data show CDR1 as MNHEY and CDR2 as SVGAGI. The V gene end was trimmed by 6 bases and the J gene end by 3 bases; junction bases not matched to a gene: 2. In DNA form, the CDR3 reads TGTGCCAGCAGCCTAGCGGGAGGAACAGATACGCAGTATTTT. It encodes CASSLAGGTDTQYF.

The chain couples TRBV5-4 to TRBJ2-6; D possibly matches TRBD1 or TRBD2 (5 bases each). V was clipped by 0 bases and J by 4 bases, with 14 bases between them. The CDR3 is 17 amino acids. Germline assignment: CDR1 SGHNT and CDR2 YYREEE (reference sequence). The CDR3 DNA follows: TGTGCCAGCAGCTTGGATGGTTGGGGGTCGGGGGCCAACGTCCTGACTTTC. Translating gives CASSLDGWGSGANVLTF.

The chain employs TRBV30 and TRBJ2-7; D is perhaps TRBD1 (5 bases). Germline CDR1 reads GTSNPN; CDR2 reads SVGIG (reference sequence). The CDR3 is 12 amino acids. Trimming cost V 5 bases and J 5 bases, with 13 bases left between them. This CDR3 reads CAWRSLGDEQYF. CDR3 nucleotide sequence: TGTGCCTGGCGGTCCTTAGGGGACGAGCAGTACTTC. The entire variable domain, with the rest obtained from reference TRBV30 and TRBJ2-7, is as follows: SQTIHQWPATLVQPVGSPLSLECTVEGTSNPNLYWYRQAAGRGLQLLFYSVGIGQISSEVPQNLSASRPQDRQFILSSKKLLLSDSGFYLCAWRSLGDEQYFGPGTRLTVT.

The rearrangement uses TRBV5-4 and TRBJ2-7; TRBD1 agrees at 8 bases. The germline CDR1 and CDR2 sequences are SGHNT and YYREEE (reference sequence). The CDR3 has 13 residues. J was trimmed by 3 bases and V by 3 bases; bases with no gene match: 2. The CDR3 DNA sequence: TGTGCCAGCAGCTGGGACAGGAACTACGAGCAGTACTTC. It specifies CASSWDRNYEQYF.

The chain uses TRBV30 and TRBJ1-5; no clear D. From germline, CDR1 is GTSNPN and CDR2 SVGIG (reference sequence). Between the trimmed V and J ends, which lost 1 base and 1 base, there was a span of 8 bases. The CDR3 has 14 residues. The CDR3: CAWSEGRSNQPQHF. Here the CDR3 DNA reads TGTGCCTGGAGTGAAGGAAGGAGCAATCAGCCCCAGCATTTT. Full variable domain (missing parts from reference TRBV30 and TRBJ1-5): SQTIHQWPATLVQPVGSPLSLECTVEGTSNPNLYWYRQAAGRGLQLLFYSVGIGQISSEVPQNLSASRPQDRQFILSSKKLLLSDSGFYLCAWSEGRSNQPQHFGDGTRLSIL.

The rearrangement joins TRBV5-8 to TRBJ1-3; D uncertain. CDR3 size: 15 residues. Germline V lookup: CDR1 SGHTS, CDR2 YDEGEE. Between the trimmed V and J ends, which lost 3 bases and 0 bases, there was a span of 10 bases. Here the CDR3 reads CASSSGVVSGNTIYF. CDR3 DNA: TGTGCCAGCAGCTCTGGGGTAGTCTCTGGAAACACCATATATTTT.

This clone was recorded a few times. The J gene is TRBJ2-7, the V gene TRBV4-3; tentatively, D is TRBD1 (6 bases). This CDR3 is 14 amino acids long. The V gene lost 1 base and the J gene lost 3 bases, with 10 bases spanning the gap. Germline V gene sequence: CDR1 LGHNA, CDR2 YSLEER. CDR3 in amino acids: CASSQGLTGYEQYF. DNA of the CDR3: TGCGCCAGCAGCCAAGGCTTGACAGGCTACGAGCAGTACTTC.

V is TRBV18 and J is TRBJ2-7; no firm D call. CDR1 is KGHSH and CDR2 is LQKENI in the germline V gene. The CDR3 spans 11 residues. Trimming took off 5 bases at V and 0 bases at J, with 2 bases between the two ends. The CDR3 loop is CASSFSYEQYF. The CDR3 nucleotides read TGTGCCAGCTCATTCTCCTACGAGCAGTACTTC.

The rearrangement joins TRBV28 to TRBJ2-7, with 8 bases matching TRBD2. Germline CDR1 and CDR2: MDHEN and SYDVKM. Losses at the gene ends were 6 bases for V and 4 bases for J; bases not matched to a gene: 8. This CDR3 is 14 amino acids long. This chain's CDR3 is CASRVAGLGYEQYF. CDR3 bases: TGTGCCAGCAGAGTGGCGGGACTAGGGTACGAGCAGTACTTC.

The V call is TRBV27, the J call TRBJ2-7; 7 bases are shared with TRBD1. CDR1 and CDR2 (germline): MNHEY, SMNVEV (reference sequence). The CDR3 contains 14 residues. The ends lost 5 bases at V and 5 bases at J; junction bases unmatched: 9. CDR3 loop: CASSTTEGAHEQYF. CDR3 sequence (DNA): TGTGCCAGCAGTACCACTGAGGGGGCCCACGAGCAGTACTTC.

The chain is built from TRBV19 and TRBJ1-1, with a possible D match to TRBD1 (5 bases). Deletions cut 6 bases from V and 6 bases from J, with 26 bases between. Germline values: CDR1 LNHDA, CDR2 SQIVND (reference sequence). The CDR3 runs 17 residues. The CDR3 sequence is CASSLIDLRGHSSEAFF. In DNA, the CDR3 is TGTGCCAGTAGCTTAATCGACCTCCGGGGCCACAGCTCTGAAGCTTTCTTT.

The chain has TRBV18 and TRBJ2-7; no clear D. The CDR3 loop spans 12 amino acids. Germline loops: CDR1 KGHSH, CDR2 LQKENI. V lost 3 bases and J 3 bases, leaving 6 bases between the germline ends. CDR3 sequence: CASSPNSYEQYF. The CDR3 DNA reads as TGTGCCAGCTCACCTAATAGCTACGAGCAGTACTTC.

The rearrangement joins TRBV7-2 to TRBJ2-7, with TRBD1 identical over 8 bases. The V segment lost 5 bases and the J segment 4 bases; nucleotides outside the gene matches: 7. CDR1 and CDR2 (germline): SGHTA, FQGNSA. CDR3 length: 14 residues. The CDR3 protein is CASSTTTGDYEQYF. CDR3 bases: TGTGCCAGCAGCACGACGACAGGGGATTACGAGCAGTACTTC.

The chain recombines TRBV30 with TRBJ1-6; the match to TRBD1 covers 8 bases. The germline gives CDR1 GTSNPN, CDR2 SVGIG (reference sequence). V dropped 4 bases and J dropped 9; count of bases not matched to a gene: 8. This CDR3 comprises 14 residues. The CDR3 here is CAWNFDRGSSPLHF. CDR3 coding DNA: TGTGCCTGGAACTTCGACAGGGGATCTTCACCCCTCCACTTT.

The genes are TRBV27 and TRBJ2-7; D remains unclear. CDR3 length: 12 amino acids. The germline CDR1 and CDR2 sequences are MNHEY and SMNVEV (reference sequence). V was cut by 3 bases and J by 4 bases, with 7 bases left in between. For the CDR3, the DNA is TGTGCCAGCAGTTTTATCGGGTACGAGCAGTACTTC. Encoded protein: CASSFIGYEQYF.

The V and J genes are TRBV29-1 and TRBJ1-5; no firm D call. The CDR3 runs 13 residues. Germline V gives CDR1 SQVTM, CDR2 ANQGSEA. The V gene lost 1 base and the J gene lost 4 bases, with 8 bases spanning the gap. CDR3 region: CSVEGGGNQPQHF. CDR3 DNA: TGCAGCGTTGAAGGGGGAGGGAATCAGCCCCAGCATTTT.

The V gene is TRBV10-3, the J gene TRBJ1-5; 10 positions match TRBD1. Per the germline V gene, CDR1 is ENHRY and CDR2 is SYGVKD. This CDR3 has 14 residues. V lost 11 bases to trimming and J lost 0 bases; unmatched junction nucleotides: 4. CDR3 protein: CAVGTGDSNQPQHF. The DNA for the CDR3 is TGTGCCGTAGGGACAGGGGATAGCAATCAGCCCCAGCATTTT.

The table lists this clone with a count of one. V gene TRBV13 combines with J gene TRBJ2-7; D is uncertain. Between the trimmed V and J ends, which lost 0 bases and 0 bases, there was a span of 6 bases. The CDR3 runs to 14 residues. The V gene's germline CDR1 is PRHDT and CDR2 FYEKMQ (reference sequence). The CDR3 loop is CASSLGQPSYEQYF. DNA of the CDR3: TGTGCCAGCAGCTTAGGGCAGCCCTCCTACGAGCAGTACTTC.

CDR3 amino acids: CASSASRASNTGELFF. The CDR3, as DNA: TGTGCCAGCAGCGCAAGTCGGGCCTCGAACACCGGGGAGCTGTTTTTT. The genes are TRBV7-9 and TRBJ2-2, with D unclear. Germline V gives CDR1 SEHNR, CDR2 FQNEAQ (reference sequence). This CDR3 has 16 residues. Trimming removed 5 bases at V and 0 bases at J, with 13 bases between.

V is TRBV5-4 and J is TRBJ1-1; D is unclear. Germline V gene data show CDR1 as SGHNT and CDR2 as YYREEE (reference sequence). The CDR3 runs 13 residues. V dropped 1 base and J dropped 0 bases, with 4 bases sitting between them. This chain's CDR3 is CASSLTVNTEAFF. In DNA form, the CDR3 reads TGTGCCAGCAGCTTGACAGTGAACACTGAAGCTTTCTTT.

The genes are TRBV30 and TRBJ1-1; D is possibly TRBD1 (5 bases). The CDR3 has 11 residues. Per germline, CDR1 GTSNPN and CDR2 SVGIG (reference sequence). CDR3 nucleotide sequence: TGTGCGGGGCGAGAGAACACTGAAGCTTTCTTT. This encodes CAGRENTEAFF.

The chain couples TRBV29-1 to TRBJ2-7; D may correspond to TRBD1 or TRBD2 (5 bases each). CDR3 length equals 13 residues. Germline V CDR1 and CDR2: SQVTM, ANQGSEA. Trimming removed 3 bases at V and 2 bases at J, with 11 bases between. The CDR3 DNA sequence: TGCAGCGTTGATGGGGACGGCGCCTACGAGCAGTACTTC. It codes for CSVDGDGAYEQYF.

CDR3 region: CASSEYGRTDSYEQYF. DNA of the CDR3: TGTGCCAGCAGTGAATACGGCCGGACTGACTCCTACGAGCAGTACTTC. This chain joins TRBV25-1 and TRBJ2-7; TRBD2 is a possible D gene (5 bases). Trimming shortened V by 0 bases and J by 0 bases, and 12 bases separated the two germline ends. Germline V gene lookup returns CDR1 MGHDK and CDR2 SYGVNS. The CDR3 runs 16 residues.

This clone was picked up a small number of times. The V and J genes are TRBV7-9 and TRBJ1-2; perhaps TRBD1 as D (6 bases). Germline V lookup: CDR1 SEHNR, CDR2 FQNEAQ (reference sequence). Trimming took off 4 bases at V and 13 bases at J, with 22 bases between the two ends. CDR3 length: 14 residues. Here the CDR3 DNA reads TGTGCCAGCAGCTCATTCGGGGGGCCCCGGGAAGCCACCTTC. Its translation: CASSSFGGPREATF. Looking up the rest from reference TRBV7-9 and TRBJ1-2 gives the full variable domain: DTGVSQNPRHKITKRGQNVTFRCDPISEHNRLYWYRQTLGQGPEFLTYFQNEAQLEKSRLLSDRFSAERPKGSFSTLEIQRTEQGDSAMYLCASSSFGGPREATFGSGTRLTVV.

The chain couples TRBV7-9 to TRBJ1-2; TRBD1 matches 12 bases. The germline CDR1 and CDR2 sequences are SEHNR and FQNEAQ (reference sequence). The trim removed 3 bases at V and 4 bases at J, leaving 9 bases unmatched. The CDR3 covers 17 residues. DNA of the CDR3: TGTGCCAGCAGCTTTCCCGGGACAGGGGGCATCGGCTATGGCTACACCTTC. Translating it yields CASSFPGTGGIGYGYTF.

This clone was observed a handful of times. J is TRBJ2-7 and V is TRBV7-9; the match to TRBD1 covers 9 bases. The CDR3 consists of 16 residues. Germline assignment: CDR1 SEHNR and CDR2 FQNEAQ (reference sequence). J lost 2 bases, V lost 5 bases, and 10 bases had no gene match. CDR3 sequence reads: CASSAGPRTGAYEQYF. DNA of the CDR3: TGTGCCAGCAGCGCAGGACCCCGGACAGGGGCCTACGAGCAGTACTTC.

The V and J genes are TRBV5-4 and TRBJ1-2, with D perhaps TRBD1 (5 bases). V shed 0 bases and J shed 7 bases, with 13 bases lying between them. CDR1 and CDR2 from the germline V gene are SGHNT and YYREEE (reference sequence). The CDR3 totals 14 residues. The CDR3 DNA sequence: TGTGCCAGCAGCTTGGCGGTGGGGCGGGGTGGCTACACCTTC. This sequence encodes CASSLAVGRGGYTF. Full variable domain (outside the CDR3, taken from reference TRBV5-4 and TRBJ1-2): ETGVTQSPTHLIKTRGQQVTLRCSSQSGHNTVSWYQQALGQGPQFIFQYYREEENGRGNFPPRFSGLQFPNYSSELNVNALELDDSALYLCASSLAVGRGGYTFGSGTRLTVV.